These T cell receptor beta chains were read from a single sample in a study of Tregs in tolerant kidney transplant recipients. TCRdb keeps only in-frame clones here, not all; method: immunoSEQ multiplex PCR. The sample consists of tens of thousands of clones, about 89% of them appearing once. Sequences were derived from CD4+ T cells from blood, sampled before the transplant. The receptors were gathered from a human donor who received a combined kidney and bone marrow transplant. Each CDR3 is given with its conserved first and last residue. The D gene is left open where the match is weak. Clone size is shown for a subset of rows, as once, few, many or a class of expanded clone.

d_gene,abundance,v_gene,j_gene,CDR3nt,CDR3aa
.,.,TRBV5-1,TRBJ1-1,TGCGCCAGCAGCTTGCAGGGTCAGAACACTGAAGCTTTCTTT,CASSLQGQNTEAFF
.,.,TRBV28,TRBJ1-5,TGTGCCAGCAGTTTAAATCTACCTAGCAATCAGCCCCAGCATTTT,CASSLNLPSNQPQHF
.,.,TRBV5-1,TRBJ1-3,TGCGCCAGCAGCTTGGAGGCAGGGGCCTCCTCTGGAAACACCATATATTTT,CASSLEAGASSGNTIYF
.,.,TRBV15,TRBJ1-1,TGTGCCACCAGCAGAGGCCCCATCTCCTCGGGCACTGAAGCTTTCTTT,CATSRGPISSGTEAFF
.,.,TRBV5-1,TRBJ1-2,TGCGCCAGCAGCGGTGGGGAGCTGAACTATGGCTACACCTTC,CASSGGELNYGYTF
TRBD1,.,TRBV29-1,TRBJ2-5,TGCAGCGCTGAAAGGGACAGGGTGAAAGAGACCCAGTACTTC,CSAERDRVKETQYF
.,.,TRBV18,TRBJ1-2,TGTGCCAGCTCACCCACAGGGAACTATGGCTACACCTTC,CASSPTGNYGYTF
.,once,TRBV29-1,TRBJ2-1,TGCAGCGTTGCAACAGGTAGGGTACAGCAGTTCTTC,CSVATGRVQQFF
.,once,TRBV5-1,TRBJ2-6,TGCGCCAGCAGCTCTAGTCGGAGGGCTGGGGCCAACGTCCTGACTTTC,CASSSSRRAGANVLTF
TRBD1,.,TRBV6-1,TRBJ2-1,TGTGCCAGCAGTGAAACAGGGGTTGGGATTTACAATGAGCAGTTCTTC,CASSETGVGIYNEQFF
.,.,TRBV7-9,TRBJ2-2,TGTGCCAGCAGCTTATCGAGTCCGGCGAACACCGGGGAGCTGTTTTTT,CASSLSSPANTGELFF
TRBD1,.,TRBV7-3,TRBJ2-1,TGTGCCAGCAGCTTACAGGGGGCCTACAATGAGCAGTTCTTC,CASSLQGAYNEQFF
TRBD1,.,TRBV2,TRBJ1-5,TGTGCCAGCAGCCAACAGGGGGCCGGGGTCTTCAATCAGCCCCAGCATTTT,CASSQQGAGVFNQPQHF
.,.,TRBV27,TRBJ2-7,TGTGCCAGCAGCTCCGAAGCCTCTCCCTTTAGCGAGCAGTACTTC,CASSSEASPFSEQYF
.,.,TRBV10-3,TRBJ2-5,TGTGCCATCAGTGAGCCCCCGGGGGGCTTCCAAGAGACCCAGTACTTC,CAISEPPGGFQETQYF
TRBD1,few,TRBV10-1,TRBJ1-1,TGCGCCAGCACCTCGGACAGGGGCACTGAAGCTTTCTTT,CASTSDRGTEAFF
.,.,TRBV28,TRBJ1-5,TGTGCTATTAACCTACGGGGTCAGCCCCAGCATTTT,CAINLRGQPQHF